These T cell receptor beta chains were read from a single sample in a study of T cells expressing NK-cell markers. TCRdb reprocessed the 5' RACE reads and keeps a single row for each CDR3 protein, giving no DNA. The sample holds about 460,000 distinct CDR3 sequences. Sequences were obtained from blood T cells: a sorted CD56 or NKG2C T cell subset, CD4+ or CD8+ T cells, or bulk PBMC T cells (not recorded which). The receptor source for this set is a woman in her forties or fifties in good health. The CDR3 runs from the conserved cysteine through the conserved F or W.

TRBV10-3	TRBJ2-1	CAVLGQGSNEQFF
TRBV4-1	TRBJ2-7	CASSQIFNSGRRYEQYF
TRBV20-1	TRBJ2-1	CSAQGLAGGMSSYNEQFF
TRBV9	TRBJ2-5	CASSASGRRQETQYF
TRBV18	TRBJ2-5	CASSLLSGATGETQYF
TRBV9	TRBJ2-6	CASSLSTGIGGANVLTF
TRBV14	TRBJ2-3	CASSPPGVGGWFTQYF
TRBV5-1	TRBJ1-2	CASSPGGQSLYGYTF
TRBV12-3/TRBV12-4	TRBJ2-3	CASTPAPGRGRADTQYF
TRBV10-1	TRBJ2-3	CASSAGTSGRYYTDTQYF
TRBV5-1	TRBJ1-1	CASSLVAGFQEAFF
TRBV12-3/TRBV12-4	TRBJ1-1	CASSPNSGTGIFGTEAFF
TRBV29-1	TRBJ2-1	CSVSYLAGVSLDEQFF
TRBV29-1	TRBJ2-1	CSVRDSGSGNEQFF
TRBV12-3/TRBV12-4	TRBJ2-7	CASSFRPTSPYEQYF
TRBV5-1	TRBJ1-1	CASSPGQGALNTEAFF
TRBV5-1	TRBJ2-3	CASSTGTSEKADTQYF
TRBV14	TRBJ2-7	CASSHKSIRDYFYEQYF
TRBV2	TRBJ2-7	CASSTSSYEQYF
TRBV29-1	TRBJ2-3	CSVSPGLASDTQYF
TRBV6-6	TRBJ2-1	CASSWSALYNEQFF
TRBV20-1	TRBJ1-6	CSARSGQGNSPLHF
TRBV25-1	TRBJ2-3	CASSSQGTAYTQYF
TRBV5-1	TRBJ1-1	CASSLVPQPNTEAFF
TRBV12-3/TRBV12-4	TRBJ2-1	CASSLAAANEQFF
TRBV2	TRBJ2-2	CASISGEGTGELFF
TRBV5-1	TRBJ2-4	CASSSGQGLAEGIQYF
TRBV6-6	TRBJ2-7	CASSSERAYEQYF
TRBV3-1	TRBJ2-1	CASSRSGGPNEQFF
TRBV27	TRBJ2-1	CASRGLAGTSSYNEQFF
TRBV12-3/TRBV12-4	TRBJ2-1	CASTKRQGLGLEGEQFF
TRBV6-5	TRBJ2-4	CASSPISRSAKNIQYF
TRBV4-2	TRBJ2-3	CASSQSDGQLKTDTQYF
TRBV9	TRBJ1-1	CASSVVAGDKEAFF
TRBV29-1	TRBJ2-7	CSVTSGRRFGVSYEQYF
TRBV4-1	TRBJ2-3	CASSLRWTGGDTQYF
TRBV25-1	TRBJ2-1	CASSGLGDVAGDSYNEQFF
TRBV20-1	TRBJ1-5	CSALDRDSNQPQHF
TRBV27	TRBJ1-2	CASSSPGPGIRNGYTF
TRBV29-1	TRBJ2-5	CSVEGTALTQEIQYF
TRBV6-2/TRBV6-3	TRBJ2-7	CASSYFRGQEQYF
TRBV6-5	TRBJ1-1	CASRTGTEVFF
TRBV20-1	TRBJ2-1	CSALRVAGVYEQFF
TRBV24-1	TRBJ1-5	CATSDATPTGQPQHF
TRBV7-9	TRBJ2-4	CASSRRTALAKNIQYF
TRBV10-3	TRBJ2-1	CAISDKLGGNEQFF
TRBV30	TRBJ1-4	CACQTRLNEKLFF
TRBV29-1	TRBJ2-7	CSVGAGPYEQYF
TRBV6-2/TRBV6-3	TRBJ2-3	CASSYPSRTDTQYF
TRBV5-1	TRBJ2-1	CASTLAGDRVDEQFF
TRBV7-9	TRBJ1-5	CASSFDGFQPQHF
TRBV7-9	TRBJ2-7	CASSVIQSVAGRQYF
TRBV5-1	TRBJ2-5	CASSPVLRGRQETQYF
TRBV12-3/TRBV12-4	TRBJ1-5	CASSFGVGSNQPQHF